A single sample is the source of the 19 T cell receptor beta chains below, sequenced in a study of blood T cell repertoires in COVID-19. Data came from immunoSEQ multiplex PCR; TCRdb stores just in-frame clones and leaves some out. The sample records approximately 97,000 clones, more than 65% being singletons. The specimen was peripheral blood. The receptors originated from a man in his sixties with acute or convalescent COVID-19.

The chain links TRBV28 to TRBJ2-7, with 9 bases aligning to TRBD2. The CDR3 has 14 residues. Germline CDR1 is MDHEN and CDR2 is SYDVKM. Trimming at V came to 2 bases and at J to 7 bases, leaving 6 bases not matched to a gene. In nucleotides, the CDR3 is TGTGCCAGCAGTTTAGCGGGAGGGCCGGGAGAGCAGTACTTC. Translating gives CASSLAGGPGEQYF.

The rearrangement links TRBV29-1 to TRBJ2-1; 9 bases are shared with TRBD2. CDR1 is SQVTM, CDR2 ANQGSEA, per germline. This CDR3 has 16 amino acids. V lost 4 bases, J lost 8 bases, and 15 bases stayed unmatched. CDR3 amino acids: CSVVFVEREENHEQFF. Here the CDR3 DNA reads TGCAGCGTTGTATTTGTGGAGCGGGAGGAAAACCATGAGCAGTTCTTC.

V is TRBV6-2 or TRBV6-3 and J is TRBJ1-1; D may be TRBD1 (6 bases). The V end was cut by 6 bases, the J end by 5 bases, with 16 bases between. The CDR3 sequence is 14 residues long. In germline, CDR1 is MNHEY, CDR2 SVGEGT. The CDR3 reads CASSRDPRGTEAFF. The CDR3 DNA sequence: TGTGCCAGCAGCCGTGACCCAAGGGGGACTGAAGCTTTCTTT.

The chain recombines TRBV7-2 with TRBJ2-5; 9 nucleotides agree with TRBD2. The CDR3 covers 16 residues. Germline-derived CDR1 and CDR2 are SGHTA and FQGNSA. J gave up 5 bases and V 1 base, and 8 bases lay outside the gene matches. The CDR3 loop is CASSLGLASGVETQYF. The CDR3 bases are TGTGCCAGCAGCTTAGGATTGGCTAGCGGGGTTGAGACCCAGTACTTC.

The rearrangement links TRBV14 to TRBJ2-3, with D unclear. The germline V gene has CDR1 SGHDN and CDR2 FVKESK. The CDR3 contains 14 residues. The germline V and J ends were trimmed by 6 bases and 1 base, with 11 bases remaining between them. The CDR3 region is CASSEVWGTDTQYF. CDR3 bases: TGTGCCAGCAGTGAGGTATGGGGCACAGATACGCAGTATTTT. The full variable domain, rest sourced from reference TRBV14 and TRBJ2-3, is EAGVTQFPSHSVIEKGQTVTLRCDPISGHDNLYWYRRVMGKEIKFLLHFVKESKQDESGMPNNRFLAERTGGTYSTLKVQPAELEDSGVYFCASSEVWGTDTQYFGPGTRLTVL.

This chain links TRBV11-2 with TRBJ1-1; maybe TRBD1 (6 bases). V dropped 6 bases and J dropped 3 bases, with 14 bases sitting between them. The germline gives CDR1 SGHAT, CDR2 FQNNGV. This CDR3 region has 14 residues. Here the CDR3 DNA reads TGTGCCAGCAGAAGACCGGGGACATACACTGAAGCTTTCTTT. Translated: CASRRPGTYTEAFF.

V gene TRBV7-2 combines with J gene TRBJ2-7; 10 bases align to TRBD2. Germline V gene sequence: CDR1 SGHTA, CDR2 FQGNSA. The CDR3 totals 16 residues. V gave up 4 bases and J gave up 0 bases; unmatched junction bases: 6. The CDR3, as DNA: TGTGCCAGCAGCTCCTCGGCTAGCGGGAGCTCCTACGAGCAGTACTTC. This encodes CASSSSASGSSYEQYF. The full variable domain, in which reference TRBV7-2 and TRBJ2-7 provide the parts outside the CDR3, is GAGVSQSPSNKVTEKGKDVELRCDPISGHTALYWYRQSLGQGLEFLIYFQGNSAPDKSGLPSDRFSAERTGGSVSTLTIQRTQQEDSAVYLCASSSSASGSSYEQYFGPGTRLTVT.

The table lists this clone with a few counts. The CDR3 DNA sequence: TGTGCCAGCTCACCATTGGCGGGGACCGGGGAGCTGTTTTTT. The encoded protein is CASSPLAGTGELFF. The V gene is TRBV18, the J gene TRBJ2-2; a possible D gene is TRBD2 (6 bases). CDR1 and CDR2 (germline): KGHSH, LQKENI. There are 14 residues in the CDR3. V was pared by 2 bases and J by 5 bases, with 9 bases between. Full variable domain (remainder filled in from reference TRBV18 and TRBJ2-2): NAGVMQNPRHLVRRRGQEARLRCSPMKGHSHVYWYRQLPEEGLKFMVYLQKENIIDESGMPKERFSAEFPKEGPSILRIQQVVRGDSAAYFCASSPLAGTGELFFGEGSRLTVL.

This clone occurred once. The chain combines TRBV12-3 or TRBV12-4 with TRBJ2-7, with D possibly matching TRBD1 (6 bases). The V and J ends lost 4 bases and 3 bases respectively, with 7 bases between them. The CDR3 is made up of 12 amino acids. This CDR3 is CASSSQGYEQYF. The DNA for the CDR3 is TGTGCCAGCAGTTCACAGGGCTACGAGCAGTACTTC.

The rearrangement joins TRBV5-1 to TRBJ2-2; D uncertain. The CDR3 extends over 17 amino acids. The V gene's germline CDR1 is SGHRS and CDR2 YFSETQ. V was trimmed by 0 bases and J by 3 bases, leaving 15 bases between them. The CDR3 is CASSLVISLVHTGELFF. The CDR3 region has the DNA TGCGCCAGCAGCTTGGTCATCAGCCTAGTTCACACCGGGGAGCTGTTTTTT. The full variable domain, with the rest looked up from reference TRBV5-1 and TRBJ2-2, is KAGVTQTPRYLIKTRGQQVTLSCSPISGHRSVSWYQQTPGQGLQFLFEYFSETQRNKGNFPGRFSGRQFSNSRSEMNVSTLELGDSALYLCASSLVISLVHTGELFFGEGSRLTVL.

CDR3 nucleotide sequence: TGTGCCAGCAGCTCCACTAGCGGGGGTTACGAGCAGTACTTC. Translation: CASSSTSGGYEQYF. V gene TRBV11-2 combines with J gene TRBJ2-7; 11 bases are shared with TRBD2. The germline gives CDR1 SGHAT, CDR2 FQNNGV. V gave up 4 bases and J gave up 4 bases; unmatched junction bases: 3. CDR3 length equals 14 residues. Based on the CDR3 plus reference TRBV11-2 and TRBJ2-7, the full variable domain is EAGVAQSPRYKIIEKRQSVAFWCNPISGHATLYWYQQILGQGPKLLIQFQNNGVVDDSQLPKDRFSAERLKGVDSTLKIQPAKLEDSAVYLCASSSTSGGYEQYFGPGTRLTVT.

V is TRBV6-2 or TRBV6-3 and J is TRBJ2-5; the match to TRBD2 covers 12 bases. V dropped 6 bases and J dropped 2; count of bases not matched to a gene: 7. There are 16 residues in the CDR3. Germline loops: CDR1 MNHEY, CDR2 SVGEGT. CDR3 region: CASSTLAGGRQETQYF. The CDR3 nucleotides are TGTGCCAGCAGCACACTAGCGGGGGGCCGACAAGAGACCCAGTACTTC.

The DNA for the CDR3 is TGTGCCAGCAGCCGATCGACTAGCGGGAGCGGGTATGAGCAGTTCTTC. Protein sequence: CASSRSTSGSGYEQFF. The genes are TRBV11-2 and TRBJ2-1, with 12 bases matching TRBD2. The CDR3 runs to 16 residues. Per germline, CDR1 SGHAT and CDR2 FQNNGV. The ends lost 5 bases at V and 8 bases at J; junction bases unmatched: 10.

This clone showed up just once. This chain connects TRBV27 to TRBJ2-5; 7 bases are a match to TRBD1. V gave up 1 base and J gave up 2 bases; unmatched junction bases: 1. CDR3 length equals 14 residues. Germline V gives CDR1 MNHEY, CDR2 SMNVEV (reference sequence). The CDR3 loop reads CASSLWDRQETQYF. The CDR3 bases are TGTGCCAGCAGTTTATGGGACAGACAAGAGACCCAGTACTTC.

The V and J genes are TRBV29-1 and TRBJ2-7, with 9 bases matching TRBD1. The CDR3 loop spans 13 amino acids. In germline, CDR1 is SQVTM, CDR2 ANQGSEA. J gave up 7 bases and V 4 bases, and 8 bases lay outside the gene matches. In DNA form, the CDR3 reads TGCAGCGTTGTGGCGGACAGGGGCAGGGAGCAGTACTTC. Residues: CSVVADRGREQYF.

The chain uses TRBV7-2 and TRBJ1-1, with D possibly being TRBD1 (5 bases). The germline V gene encodes CDR1 SGHTA and CDR2 FQGNSA. This CDR3 region has 18 residues. The V and J ends lost 2 bases and 10 bases respectively, with 29 bases between them. CDR3 in DNA: TGTGCCAGCAGCTTATCTTCTATAACAAGCAGGGCCCACCTCGGAGCTTTCTTT. Its protein product is CASSLSSITSRAHLGAFF.

The CDR3 here is CASSPGGWGYEQYF. CDR3 sequence (DNA): TGTGCCAGCAGCCCGGGGGGATGGGGGTACGAGCAGTACTTC. The chain combines TRBV7-2 with TRBJ2-7, with 7 bases identical to TRBD2. Germline CDR1 and CDR2: SGHTA and FQGNSA. The CDR3 extends over 14 amino acids. V lost 5 bases to trimming and J lost 4 bases; unmatched junction nucleotides: 8.

The chain has TRBV6-4 and TRBJ1-2; 9 nucleotides line up with TRBD1. The V gene's germline CDR1 is MRHNA and CDR2 SNTAGT. This CDR3 has 17 amino acids. V trimming: 2 bases; J trimming: 7 bases; junction bases outside the gene matches: 14. This CDR3 is CASSDPPGTGRFSGYTF. The CDR3 bases are TGTGCCAGCAGTGACCCACCCGGGACAGGGCGATTCTCTGGCTACACCTTC.

The V and J genes are TRBV7-9 and TRBJ2-5; TRBD1 matches at 10 bases. V dropped 3 bases and J dropped 1; count of bases not matched to a gene: 8. CDR3 length: 17 amino acids. In germline, CDR1 is SEHNR, CDR2 FQNEAQ (reference sequence). CDR3 coding DNA: TGTGCCAGCAGCTTTCCGACAGGGGGCCAAATCCAAGAGACCCAGTACTTC. This codes for CASSFPTGGQIQETQYF.